Reported below is one TCR beta chain. This sample was included in a study of blood T cell repertoires in COVID-19. Study-level background: Collection of acute and convalescent COVID-19 samples took place in the United States, Italy and Spain. Nucleic acid was either cDNA or gDNA, and it came from T cells, B-cell-depleted T cells, or PBMCs.

CDR3 length: 14 residues. Trimming stripped 0 bases from V and 3 bases from J, with 9 bases between. Germline V gives CDR1 MNHEY, CDR2 SMNVEV (reference sequence). Original methodology: Cell counts per sample came from amplifying reference gene primers. The method was immunoSEQ multiplex PCR; TCRdb's version includes in-frame clones alone and lacks a portion of them. That table gives V, J and clone size, and the DNA gave D and trimming. This table holds more than 200,000 clones, 65% to 85% found once. The chain carries TRBV27 and TRBJ2-7; a weak D match, TRBD1 (6 bases). Sequenced sample: peripheral blood. The receptor was derived from a woman between 50 and 59 years old with acute or convalescent COVID-19. CDR3 DNA sequence: TGTGCCAGCAGTTTATCTCCAGGGGACTACGAGCAGTACTTC. Protein: CASSLSPGDYEQYF.